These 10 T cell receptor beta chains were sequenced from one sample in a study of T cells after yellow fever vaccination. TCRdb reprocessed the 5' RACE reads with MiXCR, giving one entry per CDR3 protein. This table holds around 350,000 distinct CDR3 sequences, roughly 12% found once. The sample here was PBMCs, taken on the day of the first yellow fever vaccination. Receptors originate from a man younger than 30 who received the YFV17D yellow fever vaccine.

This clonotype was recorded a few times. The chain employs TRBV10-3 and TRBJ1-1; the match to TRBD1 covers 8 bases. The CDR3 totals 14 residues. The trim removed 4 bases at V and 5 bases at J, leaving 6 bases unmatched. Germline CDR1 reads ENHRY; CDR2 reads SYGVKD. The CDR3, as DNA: TGTGCCATCAGTGCAGGGGGCCGTCTGACTGAAGCTTTCTTT. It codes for CAISAGGRLTEAFF.

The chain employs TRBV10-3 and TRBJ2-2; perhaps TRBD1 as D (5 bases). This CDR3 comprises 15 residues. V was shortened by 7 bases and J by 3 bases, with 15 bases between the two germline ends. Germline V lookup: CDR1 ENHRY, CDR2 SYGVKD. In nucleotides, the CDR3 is TGTGCCATCACCGACGGACAAAGGCACACCGGGGAGCTGTTTTTT. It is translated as CAITDGQRHTGELFF.

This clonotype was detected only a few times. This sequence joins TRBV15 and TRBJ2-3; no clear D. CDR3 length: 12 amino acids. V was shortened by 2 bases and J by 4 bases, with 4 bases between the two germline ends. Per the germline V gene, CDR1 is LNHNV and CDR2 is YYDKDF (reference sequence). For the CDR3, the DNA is TGTGCCACCAGCAGATATTCAGATACGCAGTATTTT. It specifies CATSRYSDTQYF.

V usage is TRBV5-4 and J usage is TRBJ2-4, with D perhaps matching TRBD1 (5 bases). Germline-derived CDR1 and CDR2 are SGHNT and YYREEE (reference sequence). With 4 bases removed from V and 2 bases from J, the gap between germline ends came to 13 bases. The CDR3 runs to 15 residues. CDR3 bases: TGTGCCAGCAGCACCCAGGGTCTAACCAAAAACATTCAGTACTTC. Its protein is CASSTQGLTKNIQYF.

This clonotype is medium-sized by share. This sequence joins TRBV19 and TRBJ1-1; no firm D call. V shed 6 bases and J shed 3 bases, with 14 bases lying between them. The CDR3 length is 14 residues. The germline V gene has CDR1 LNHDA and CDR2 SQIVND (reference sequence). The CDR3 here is CASRSAGPYTEAFF. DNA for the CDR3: TGTGCCAGTAGGAGTGCTGGGCCCTACACTGAAGCTTTCTTT.

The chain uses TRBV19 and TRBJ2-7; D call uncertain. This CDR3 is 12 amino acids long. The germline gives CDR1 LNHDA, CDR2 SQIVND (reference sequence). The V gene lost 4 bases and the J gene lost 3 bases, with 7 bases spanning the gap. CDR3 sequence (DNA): TGTGCCAGTAGTAGCGGCAACTACGAGCAGTACTTC. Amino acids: CASSSGNYEQYF.

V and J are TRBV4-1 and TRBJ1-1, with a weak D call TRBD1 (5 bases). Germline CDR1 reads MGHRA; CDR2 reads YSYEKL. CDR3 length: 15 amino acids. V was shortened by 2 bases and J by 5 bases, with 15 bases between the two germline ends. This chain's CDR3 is CASSQFRVSGTEAFF. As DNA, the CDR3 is TGCGCCAGCAGCCAATTCAGGGTTTCGGGGACTGAAGCTTTCTTT.

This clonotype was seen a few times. CDR3 region: CASSLAGTATDTQYF. The CDR3 DNA is TGCGCCAGCAGCTTGGCAGGGACAGCCACAGATACGCAGTATTTT. V is TRBV5-1 and J is TRBJ2-3; 7 bases map to TRBD1. After removal of 0 bases from V and 2 bases from J, the junction contained 3 bases not matched to a gene. The germline V gene has CDR1 SGHRS and CDR2 YFSETQ. CDR3 length: 15 amino acids. Full variable domain (missing parts from reference TRBV5-1 and TRBJ2-3): KAGVTQTPRYLIKTRGQQVTLSCSPISGHRSVSWYQQTPGQGLQFLFEYFSETQRNKGNFPGRFSGRQFSNSRSEMNVSTLELGDSALYLCASSLAGTATDTQYFGPGTRLTVL.

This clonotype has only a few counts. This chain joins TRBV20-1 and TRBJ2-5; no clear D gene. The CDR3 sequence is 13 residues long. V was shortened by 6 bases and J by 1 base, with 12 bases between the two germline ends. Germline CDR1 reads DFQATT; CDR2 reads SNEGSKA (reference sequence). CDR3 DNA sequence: TGCAGTGCGCATGCGGAGTCCCAAGAGACCCAGTACTTC. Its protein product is CSAHAESQETQYF.

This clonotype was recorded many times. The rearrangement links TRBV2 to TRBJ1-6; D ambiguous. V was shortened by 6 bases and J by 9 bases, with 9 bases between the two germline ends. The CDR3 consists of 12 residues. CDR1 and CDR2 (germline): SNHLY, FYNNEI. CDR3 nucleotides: TGTGCCAGCAGCAAGGATCCTTCACCCCTCCACTTT. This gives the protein CASSKDPSPLHF.